Listed below are T cell receptor beta chains from one sample, sequenced in a study of T cells after posttransplantation cyclophosphamide. Profiling relied on immunoSEQ multiplex PCR, and the TCRdb table lists in-frame clones only, not all of them. This table holds around 8,000 clones, roughly 90% found once. Specimen: CD4+ T cells sorted from blood, collected about 1,500 days after allogeneic stem cell transplant with posttransplant cyclophosphamide. The receptors here all came from a female patient between 50 and 59 years old who received an allogeneic stem cell transplant from a related donor, was CMV-positive, and had no GVHD. The T cells may come from the graft donor. Both conserved end residues are part of each CDR3. Each record gives: CDR3 length, clone size, J gene, V gene, D gene, CDR3 protein, CDR3 DNA. A D gene is named only where the DNA matches it firmly. Only part of the rows carry a size: once, few, many, or a class if the clone is expanded.

13	once	TRBJ1-5	TRBV7-2	-	CASSLGFGGPQHF	TGTGCCAGCAGCTTAGGCTTCGGTGGGCCCCAGCATTTT
13	once	TRBJ1-3	TRBV29-1	-	CSVGYSSGNTIYF	TGCAGCGTTGGCTACAGCTCTGGAAACACCATATATTTT
15	-	TRBJ1-1	TRBV10-3	TRBD1	CAISLGQGRNTEAFF	TGTGCCATCAGTCTTGGACAGGGGCGAAACACTGAAGCTTTCTTT
15	-	TRBJ1-3	TRBV11-2	TRBD1	CASSLTGASGNTIYF	TGTGCCAGCAGCTTAACAGGGGCTTCTGGAAACACCATATATTTT
14	-	TRBJ2-5	TRBV11-3	-	CASSPSLASETQYF	TGTGCCAGCAGCCCCTCCTTAGCGTCCGAGACCCAGTACTTC
15	-	TRBJ2-2	TRBV6-6	-	CASSYISANTGELFF	TGTGCCAGCAGTTACATATCAGCGAACACCGGGGAGCTGTTTTTT
15	-	TRBJ2-5	TRBV7-8	-	CASSHRDSKEETQYF	TGTGCCAGCAGCCACCGGGACTCAAAGGAAGAGACCCAGTACTTC
15	-	TRBJ2-1	TRBV9	TRBD2	CASSESLAGLYEQFF	TGTGCCAGCAGCGAGAGCCTAGCGGGCTTATACGAGCAGTTCTTC
14	-	TRBJ1-2	TRBV27	-	CASSPLLANYGYTF	TGTGCCAGCAGTCCTTTGCTAGCTAACTATGGCTACACCTTC
14	-	TRBJ2-7	TRBV4-1	TRBD1	CASSQALGQGGQYF	TGCGCCAGCAGCCAAGCCCTGGGACAGGGGGGGCAGTACTTC
14	-	TRBJ1-2	TRBV6-5	-	CASSYRGGNYGYTF	TGTGCCAGCAGTTACCGGGGAGGTAACTATGGCTACACCTTC
15	-	TRBJ2-1	TRBV5-8	-	CASSLGSGSYNEQFF	TGTGCCAGCAGCTTAGGATCGGGCTCCTACAATGAGCAGTTCTTC
13	-	TRBJ1-5	TRBV13	-	CASSLRAGQPQHF	TGTGCCAGCAGCTTACGAGCAGGACAGCCCCAGCATTTT
11	once	TRBJ1-1	TRBV10-2	-	CASTPGVEAFF	TGCGCCAGCACCCCGGGAGTTGAAGCTTTCTTT
14	-	TRBJ2-2	TRBV7-3	TRBD1	CASRETGGAGELFF	TGTGCCAGCAGGGAGACAGGGGGAGCCGGGGAGCTGTTTTTT
15	-	TRBJ1-2	TRBV28	TRBD1	CASSFPQGANYGYTF	TGTGCCAGCAGTTTCCCTCAGGGGGCTAACTATGGCTACACCTTC
13	once	TRBJ2-7	TRBV5-1	TRBD1	CASRPQGAAEQYF	TGCGCCAGCAGGCCACAGGGGGCGGCGGAGCAGTACTTC
16	-	TRBJ1-3	TRBV28	TRBD1	CASSPSTGSSGNTIYF	TGTGCCAGCAGTCCTTCGACAGGGAGCTCTGGAAACACCATATATTTT
18	-	TRBJ1-2	TRBV7-9	TRBD1	CASSLEARQGGDGRGYTF	TGTGCCAGCAGTTTAGAAGCTCGACAGGGAGGTGATGGTCGTGGCTACACCTTC
11	-	TRBJ2-7	TRBV6-1	-	CASSAADKQYF	TGTGCCAGCAGTGCGGCGGACAAGCAGTACTTC
14	few	TRBJ1-4	TRBV2	-	CASNEVSGFEKLFF	TGTGCCAGCAATGAGGTTTCAGGTTTTGAAAAACTGTTTTTT
14	-	TRBJ1-4	TRBV7-2	-	CASSLDRSNEKLFF	TGTGCCAGCAGCCTGGACAGATCTAATGAAAAACTGTTTTTT
14	-	TRBJ1-4	TRBV15	-	CATSRERRGEKLFF	TGTGCCACCAGCAGAGAAAGGAGGGGTGAAAAACTGTTTTTT
17	-	TRBJ1-1	TRBV25-1	TRBD1	CASSEYWDSNSNTEAFF	TGTGCCAGCAGTGAATATTGGGACAGTAATTCGAACACTGAAGCTTTCTTT
15	-	TRBJ2-5	TRBV6-5	-	CASSYSIGGFETQYF	TGTGCCAGCAGTTACTCGATCGGGGGATTTGAGACCCAGTACTTC
15	-	TRBJ1-2	TRBV4-3	-	CASSQDSRTAYGYTF	TGCGCCAGCAGCCAAGACAGTAGGACAGCTTATGGCTACACCTTC
15	-	TRBJ2-7	TRBV29-1	-	CSVEWVDNILHEQYF	TGCAGCGTTGAATGGGTCGACAATATTCTCCACGAGCAGTACTTC
15	-	TRBJ2-7	TRBV27	TRBD1	CASSASDRGFYEQYF	TGTGCCAGCAGTGCCTCGGACAGGGGTTTCTACGAGCAGTACTTC
14	once	TRBJ1-2	TRBV7-9	-	CASSFGFTGGGYTF	TGTGCCAGCAGCTTTGGGTTTACGGGAGGTGGCTACACCTTC
14	-	TRBJ2-5	TRBV7-6	-	CASSSWRIQETQYF	TGTGCCAGCAGCTCTTGGCGGATCCAAGAGACCCAGTACTTC
13	-	TRBJ1-6	TRBV28	-	CASSYSEDSPLHF	TGTGCCAGCAGTTATTCGGAGGATTCACCCCTCCACTTT
12	-	TRBJ2-4	TRBV7-9	-	CASSLNVAGSYF	TGTGCCAGCAGCTTAAATGTGGCGGGATCGTACTTC
17	-	TRBJ2-3	TRBV19	-	CASSHLTGGSSRGTQYF	TGTGCCAGTAGTCATCTCACCGGGGGTTCCTCCCGAGGTACGCAGTATTTT
16	-	TRBJ2-7	TRBV19	-	CASKVFGGAGAYEQYF	TGTGCCAGTAAAGTCTTCGGTGGGGCAGGAGCATACGAGCAGTACTTC
13	-	TRBJ2-5	TRBV7-6	-	CASSLTLQETQYF	TGTGCCAGCAGCTTGACACTGCAAGAGACCCAGTACTTC
15	-	TRBJ2-7	TRBV6-5	-	CASSYQPDRAYEQYF	TGTGCCAGCAGTTACCAACCGGACAGAGCCTACGAGCAGTACTTC
15	-	TRBJ1-5	TRBV29-1	TRBD1	CSVARDRGFNQPQHF	TGCAGCGTGGCGAGGGACAGGGGTTTCAATCAGCCCCAGCATTTT
18	-	TRBJ1-2	TRBV7-9	TRBD1	CASSLRRDRVGTGYGYTF	TGTGCCAGCAGCCTCCGCCGGGACAGGGTTGGGACCGGCTATGGCTACACCTTC
17	-	TRBJ2-5	TRBV5-1	TRBD2	CASSLEGRESVLETQYF	TGCGCCAGCAGCTTGGAGGGGCGGGAGTCCGTTTTGGAGACCCAGTACTTC
13	-	TRBJ2-1	TRBV19	TRBD2	CASSIGDSGTKFF	TGTGCCAGTAGTATAGGCGATAGCGGGACGAAGTTCTTC
12	once	TRBJ1-1	TRBV2	TRBD1	CASIGTGTEAFF	TGTGCCAGCATCGGGACAGGTACTGAAGCTTTCTTT
17	-	TRBJ2-3	TRBV5-1	TRBD1	CASSFTDRGVSTDTQYF	TGCGCCAGCAGCTTCACAGACAGGGGAGTAAGTACAGATACGCAGTATTTT
13	-	TRBJ2-5	TRBV11-1	-	CASTPHGAETQYF	TGTGCCAGCACCCCCCACGGAGCGGAGACCCAGTACTTC